Listed below are T cell receptor beta chains from one sample, sequenced in a study of shared clonotypes between healthy human individuals. The repertoire was sequenced with immunoSEQ multiplex PCR; TCRdb's copy has only in-frame clones and lacks some. The sample carries some 1,100,000 clones, around 78% recorded once. The sequencing input was memory CD4+ T cells from PBMCs. The origin of the receptors is a young man in good health. Some clones in this sample may be carry-over from other donors' samples. The CDR3 runs from the conserved cysteine through the conserved F or W. The order of the fields is J gene, V gene, D gene, clone size, CDR3 DNA, CDR3 protein. D genes are given only for firm matches. Clone size is not always given. Where it is, it says once, few, many or a class for expanded clones.

J: TRBJ2-2; V: TRBV4-2; D: TRBD1; size: once; DNA: TGTGCCAGCAGCGTCTCCGGGACAGGGATTACCGGGGAGCTGTTTTTT; CDR3: CASSVSGTGITGELFF
J: TRBJ2-5; V: TRBV11-2; D: .; size: .; DNA: TGTGCCAGCAGCCTGAATGGACAGTACGTAGGGGAGACCCAGTACTTC; CDR3: CASSLNGQYVGETQYF
J: TRBJ2-2; V: TRBV7-3; D: TRBD1; size: .; DNA: TGTGCCAGCAGCTTACTGGGACAGGGGGGAAGAACCGGGGAGCTGTTTTTT; CDR3: CASSLLGQGGRTGELFF
J: TRBJ1-1; V: TRBV5-1; D: .; size: .; DNA: TGCGCCAGCAGAAGGGACACTGAAGCTTTCTTT; CDR3: CASRRDTEAFF
J: TRBJ2-7; V: TRBV4-2; D: TRBD2; size: .; DNA: TGTGCCAGCAGCCACGTTCTAGCGGGAGGTATGAAAGAGCAGTACTTC; CDR3: CASSHVLAGGMKEQYF
J: TRBJ2-7; V: TRBV5-1; D: .; size: few; DNA: TGCGCCAGCAGCTGGGGTTCCTACGAGCAGTACTTC; CDR3: CASSWGSYEQYF
J: TRBJ2-5; V: TRBV18; D: .; size: once; DNA: TGTGCCAGCTCACCACCCGAGGAGACCCAGTACTTC; CDR3: CASSPPEETQYF
J: TRBJ2-1; V: TRBV11-2; D: .; size: .; DNA: TGTGCCAGCAGCCCCCGGCTGACAGCATACAATGAGCAGTTCTTC; CDR3: CASSPRLTAYNEQFF
J: TRBJ2-6; V: TRBV30; D: .; size: once; DNA: TGTGCCTGGAGCGCAATGGGCTCTGGGGCCAACGTCCTGACTTTC; CDR3: CAWSAMGSGANVLTF
J: TRBJ2-5; V: TRBV7-3; D: .; size: .; DNA: TGTGCCAGCAGCTTACAGGGGCAAGAGACCCAGTACTTC; CDR3: CASSLQGQETQYF
J: TRBJ1-5; V: TRBV27; D: .; size: .; DNA: TGTGCCAGCAGAGAAGGTGGGCAGCCCCAGCATTTT; CDR3: CASREGGQPQHF
J: TRBJ2-3; V: TRBV5-4; D: .; size: .; DNA: TGTGCCAGCAGCTTGCCGGACGGAACCACAGATACGCAGTATTTT; CDR3: CASSLPDGTTDTQYF
J: TRBJ1-2; V: TRBV28; D: .; size: .; DNA: TGTGCCAGCAGTCTGGGACTCTATGGCTACACCTTC; CDR3: CASSLGLYGYTF
J: TRBJ2-6; V: TRBV9; D: .; size: .; DNA: TGTGCCAGCAGCGTGGGAGGACGGATGGGTGGTGGGGCCAACGTCCTGACTTTC; CDR3: CASSVGGRMGGGANVLTF
J: TRBJ1-4; V: TRBV28; D: TRBD1; size: .; DNA: TGTGCCAGCAGTTTCGCTACCGCAGGGGGGCCTAATGAAAAACTGTTTTTT; CDR3: CASSFATAGGPNEKLFF
J: TRBJ1-4; V: TRBV7-9; D: .; size: .; DNA: TGTGCCAGCAGCTTAGGGACAGCAGGACCAGGAAAATATGGGGAAAAACTGTTTTTT; CDR3: CASSLGTAGPGKYGEKLFF
J: TRBJ1-1; V: TRBV7-2; D: .; size: once; DNA: TGTGCCAACCGAGGGACTGGGACTGAAGCTTTCTTT; CDR3: CANRGTGTEAFF
J: TRBJ2-1; V: TRBV2; D: .; size: once; DNA: TGTGCCAGCAGGCCTAGTTATGAGCAGTTCTTC; CDR3: CASRPSYEQFF
J: TRBJ1-2; V: TRBV4-1; D: TRBD1; size: few; DNA: TGCGCCAGCAGCCAAGATGGGACAGACCTCTATGGCTACACCTTC; CDR3: CASSQDGTDLYGYTF
J: TRBJ2-1; V: TRBV11-2; D: .; size: .; DNA: TGTGCCAGCAGCTTAGACCGGACCTCGGGGAATGAGCAGTTCTTC; CDR3: CASSLDRTSGNEQFF
J: TRBJ1-2; V: TRBV7-3; D: .; size: .; DNA: TGTGCCAGCAGCTTACGGCCCTACAGCATCGCTAACTATGGCTACACCTTC; CDR3: CASSLRPYSIANYGYTF
J: TRBJ2-7; V: TRBV5-4; D: TRBD1; size: once; DNA: TGTGCCAGCAGCGCCGGACAGGGGGTGCTCTACGAGCAGTACTTC; CDR3: CASSAGQGVLYEQYF
J: TRBJ2-7; V: TRBV7-2; D: .; size: .; DNA: TGTGCCAGCAGCTTATGGGTTGAGCAAGAGCAGTACTTC; CDR3: CASSLWVEQEQYF